These T cell receptor beta chains were read from a single sample in a study of T-cell memory formation after mild COVID-19. Each CDR3 protein gets one entry after TCRdb re-called the 5' RACE reads with MiXCR. The sample consists of a few hundred thousand distinct CDR3 sequences, approximately 22% of them appearing once. The sample was PBMCs or a T cell subset sorted from them (not recorded which). These receptor sequences come from a man between 18 and 35 years old who had mild COVID-19 (a few samples of this study predate the infection). Cell type and time point are not known. Both conserved end residues are part of each CDR3. Each record gives: D gene, J gene, V gene, clone size, CDR3 DNA, CDR3 protein. A D gene is named only where the DNA matches it firmly. Rows give clone size only sometimes, using once, few, many, or a class for an expanded clone.

>NA|TRBJ2-5|TRBV5-1|few
TGCGCCAGCAGTTCTCAAGCGGCAGCGGCTCAAGAGACCCAGTACTTC
CASSSQAAAAQETQYF
>NA|TRBJ1-1|TRBV24-1|few
TGTGCCACCAGTGGAGGGGCTCACACTGAAGCTTTCTTT
CATSGGAHTEAFF
>NA|TRBJ2-3|TRBV12-3/TRBV12-4|once
TGTGCCAGCAGTGCTAGCCAGGCAGGAGATACGCAGTATTTT
CASSASQAGDTQYF
>NA|TRBJ1-6|TRBV9|NA
TGTGCCAGCAGCGTAGAGAGCCCCCCCCTCCACTTT
CASSVESPPLHF
>TRBD2|TRBJ2-5|TRBV7-2|NA
TGTGGGGGGAGGGCTTCAGAGACCCAGTACTTC
CGGRASETQYF
>NA|TRBJ2-7|TRBV12-3/TRBV12-4|many
TGTGCCAGCAGTTTGACTTCCGCCTCCTACGAGCAGTACTTC
CASSLTSASYEQYF
>NA|TRBJ2-7|TRBV2|NA
TGTGCCAGCAGTGAGGTGGCAGTAAGATCCTCCTACGAGCAGTACTTC
CASSEVAVRSSYEQYF
>TRBD1|TRBJ1-4|TRBV29-1|NA
TGCAGCGTAGAGACAGGGCGTGATGAAAAACTGTTTTTT
CSVETGRDEKLFF
>NA|TRBJ1-6|TRBV28|NA
TGTGCCAGCAGTTTAGGAGGGCTTAATTCACCCCTCCACTTT
CASSLGGLNSPLHF
>NA|TRBJ1-1|TRBV7-2|few
TGTGCCAGCAGAGCCCGGCTGCAGGGAACTGAAGCTTTCTTT
CASRARLQGTEAFF
>NA|TRBJ1-1|TRBV10-3|once
TGTGCCATCAAGTTCGGTCTGAACACTGAAGCTTTCTTT
CAIKFGLNTEAFF
>TRBD2|TRBJ2-3|TRBV4-2|few
TGTGCCAGCAGCCAAGAAGAGGATAGCGGGGTCACAGATACGCAGTATTTT
CASSQEEDSGVTDTQYF
>NA|TRBJ1-1|TRBV7-8|few
TGTGCCAGCAGCTTAGATCCGGGGGGTGAAGCTTTCTTT
CASSLDPGGEAFF
>TRBD1|TRBJ2-4|TRBV11-3|few
TGTGCCAGCAGCTCCGCTTCACAGGGGAACATTCAGTACTTC
CASSSASQGNIQYF
>NA|TRBJ1-1|TRBV5-1|few
TGCGCCAGCAGCCACGGACAGCAACTGAACACTGAAGCTTTCTTT
CASSHGQQLNTEAFF
>NA|TRBJ1-1|TRBV4-3|few
TGCGCCAGCAGCCAAGTGGGTTACACTGAAGCTTTCTTT
CASSQVGYTEAFF
>NA|TRBJ1-1|TRBV7-3|few
TGTGCCAGCAGCTTAACCTCTGGAGGGGCCGGGATTAAAGCTTTCTTT
CASSLTSGGAGIKAFF
>NA|TRBJ1-1|TRBV6-2/TRBV6-3|once
TGTGCCAGCCTTGATAGGAGGAACACTGAAGCTTTCTTT
CASLDRRNTEAFF
>NA|TRBJ1-5|TRBV6-2/TRBV6-3|few
TGTGCCAGCAGTTGGGGGCAGGGGACCAATCAGCCCCAGCATTTT
CASSWGQGTNQPQHF
>NA|TRBJ1-1|TRBV4-3|few
TGCGCCAGCAGCCTTACTCGACAGGTAGAAGCTTTCTTT
CASSLTRQVEAFF
>NA|TRBJ1-2|TRBV7-9|few
TGTGCCAGCAGCTCCCGCCCCGACCCGGGTGAGGGCTACACCTTC
CASSSRPDPGEGYTF
>TRBD2|TRBJ2-3|TRBV4-1|NA
TGCGCCAGCAGCCAAGATTGGACTAGCGGAAGGACAGATACGCAGTATTTT
CASSQDWTSGRTDTQYF